This TCR beta chain stems from a study of blood T cell repertoires in COVID-19. The CDR3 is 16 residues long. In germline, CDR1 is SGHTA, CDR2 FQGNSA. With 1 base clipped from V and 4 bases from J, the junction kept 7 bases outside the gene matches. Original data processing: Estimated nucleated cell counts came from reference gene primer amplification. This table comes from immunoSEQ multiplex PCR, and its TCRdb copy is limited to in-frame clones, with some not included. V, J and clone size reflect that table, while D and trimming were determined from the DNA. The repertoire consists of approximately 200,000 clones, with roughly 86% occurring once and the leading ten covering under 3%.

This receptor was identified in a woman aged 25 to 39 with active or convalescent COVID-19. The rearrangement links TRBV7-2 to TRBJ2-1, with TRBD2 identical over 7 bases. Sequencing used peripheral blood. The CDR3 DNA sequence: TGTGCCAGCAGCTTAGTCGGCGGGGGTAGGTACAATGAGCAGTTCTTC. Translation gives CASSLVGGGRYNEQFF.